This T cell receptor (beta chain) emerged from a study of cytomegalovirus exposure and HLA in healthy donors. From germline, CDR1 is MGHRA and CDR2 YSYEKL. There are 16 residues in the CDR3. The V end lost 0 bases, the J end lost 6 bases, and 18 bases lay between the germline ends. Note on this clone: Its antigen remains unknown.

60 Vbeta and 13 Jbeta primers were used in PCR. Data came from immunoSEQ multiplex PCR; TCRdb stores just in-frame clones and leaves some out. Of roughly 200,000 clones listed, around three quarters were seen once; the top ten hold approximately 2.1%. Study findings and constraints: Most sequenced TCRs were rare (though some public TCRs occurred in many donors).

Source material: PBMCs. J is TRBJ2-7 and V is TRBV4-1; D is perhaps TRBD1 (6 bases). The receptor's source is a man aged 30 to 45 in good health and CMV-seronegative. The CDR3 nucleotides are TGCGCCAGCAGCCAAGACCCCCCCGGGACATTGTCCGAGCAGTACTTC. This translates into CASSQDPPGTLSEQYF.